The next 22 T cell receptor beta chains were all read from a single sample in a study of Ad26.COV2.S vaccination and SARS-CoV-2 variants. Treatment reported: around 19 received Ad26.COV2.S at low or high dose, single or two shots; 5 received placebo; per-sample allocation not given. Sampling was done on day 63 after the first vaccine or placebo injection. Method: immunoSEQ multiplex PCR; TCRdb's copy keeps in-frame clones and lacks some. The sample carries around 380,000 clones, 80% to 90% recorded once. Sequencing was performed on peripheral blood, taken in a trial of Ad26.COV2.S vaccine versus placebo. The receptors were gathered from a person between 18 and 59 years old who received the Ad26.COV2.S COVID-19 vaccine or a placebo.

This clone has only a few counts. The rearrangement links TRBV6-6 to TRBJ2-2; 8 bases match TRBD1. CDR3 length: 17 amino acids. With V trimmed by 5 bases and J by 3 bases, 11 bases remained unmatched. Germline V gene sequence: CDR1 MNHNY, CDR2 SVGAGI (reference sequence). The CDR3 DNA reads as TGTGCCAGCAGTCTCCGTTCGGGCAGGGGGCACACCGGGGAGCTGTTTTTT. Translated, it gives CASSLRSGRGHTGELFF.

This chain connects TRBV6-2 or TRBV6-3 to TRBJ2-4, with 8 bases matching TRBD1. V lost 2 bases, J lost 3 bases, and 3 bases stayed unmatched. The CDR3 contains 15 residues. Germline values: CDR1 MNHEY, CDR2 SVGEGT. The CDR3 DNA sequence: TGTGCCAGCAGTTACACGACAGGGGACAAAAACATTCAGTACTTC. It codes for CASSYTTGDKNIQYF.

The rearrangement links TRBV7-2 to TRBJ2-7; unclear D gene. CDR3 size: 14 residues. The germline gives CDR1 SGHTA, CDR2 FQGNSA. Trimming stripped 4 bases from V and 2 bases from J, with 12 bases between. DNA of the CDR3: TGTGCCAGCAGCTCTACGGGTCTCCCCTACGAGCAGTACTTC. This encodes CASSSTGLPYEQYF. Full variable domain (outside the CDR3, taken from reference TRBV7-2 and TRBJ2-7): GAGVSQSPSNKVTEKGKDVELRCDPISGHTALYWYRQSLGQGLEFLIYFQGNSAPDKSGLPSDRFSAERTGGSVSTLTIQRTQQEDSAVYLCASSSTGLPYEQYFGPGTRLTVT.

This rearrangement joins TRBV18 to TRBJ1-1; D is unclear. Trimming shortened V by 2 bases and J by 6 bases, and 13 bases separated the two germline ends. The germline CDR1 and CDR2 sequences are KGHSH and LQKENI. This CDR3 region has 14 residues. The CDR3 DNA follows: TGTGCCAGCTCACCAGAGACTTATCATCCTGAAGCTTTCTTT. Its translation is CASSPETYHPEAFF.

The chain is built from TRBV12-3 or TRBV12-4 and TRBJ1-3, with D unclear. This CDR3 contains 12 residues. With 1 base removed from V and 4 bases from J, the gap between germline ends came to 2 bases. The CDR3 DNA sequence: TGTGCCAGCAGTTTAGTAGGAAACACCATATATTTT. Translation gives CASSLVGNTIYF.

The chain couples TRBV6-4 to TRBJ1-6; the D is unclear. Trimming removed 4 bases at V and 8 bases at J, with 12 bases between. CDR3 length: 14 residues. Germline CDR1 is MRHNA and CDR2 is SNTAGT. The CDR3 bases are TGTGCCAGCAGTGTGGGGAGGTTCGATTCACCCCTCCACTTT. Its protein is CASSVGRFDSPLHF.

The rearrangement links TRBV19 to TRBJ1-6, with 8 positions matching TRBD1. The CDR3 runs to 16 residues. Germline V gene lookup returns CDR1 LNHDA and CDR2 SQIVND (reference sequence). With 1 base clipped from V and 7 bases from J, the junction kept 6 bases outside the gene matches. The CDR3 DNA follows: TGTGCCAGTAGTATAGCGGCAGGGGGCCACAATTCACCCCTCCACTTT. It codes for CASSIAAGGHNSPLHF. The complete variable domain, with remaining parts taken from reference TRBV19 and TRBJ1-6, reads DGGITQSPKYLFRKEGQNVTLSCEQNLNHDAMYWYRQDPGQGLRLIYYSQIVNDFQKGDIAEGYSVSREKKESFPLTVTSAQKNPTAFYLCASSIAAGGHNSPLHFGNGTRLTVT.

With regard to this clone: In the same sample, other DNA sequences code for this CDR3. As DNA, the CDR3 is TGTGCCACCAGCAGAGATCGGGGAGACACTGAAGCTTTCTTT. Amino acid sequence: CATSRDRGDTEAFF. The J gene is TRBJ1-1, the V gene TRBV15; no firm D call. Per germline, CDR1 LNHNV and CDR2 YYDKDF (reference sequence). V gave up 0 bases and J gave up 3 bases, with 8 bases separating them. The CDR3 loop spans 14 amino acids.

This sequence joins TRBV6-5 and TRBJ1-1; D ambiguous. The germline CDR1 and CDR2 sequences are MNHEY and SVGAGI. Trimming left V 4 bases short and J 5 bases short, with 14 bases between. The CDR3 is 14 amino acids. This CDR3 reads CASSLRRAGTEAFF. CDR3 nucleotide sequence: TGTGCCAGCAGTTTACGACGCGCTGGGACTGAAGCTTTCTTT.

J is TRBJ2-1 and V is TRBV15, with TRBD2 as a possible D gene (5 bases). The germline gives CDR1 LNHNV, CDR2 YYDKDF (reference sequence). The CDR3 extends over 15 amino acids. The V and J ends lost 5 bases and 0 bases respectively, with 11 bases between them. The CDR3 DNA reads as TGTGCCACCAGCGGAACTAGTTTCTCCTACAATGAGCAGTTCTTC. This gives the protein CATSGTSFSYNEQFF.

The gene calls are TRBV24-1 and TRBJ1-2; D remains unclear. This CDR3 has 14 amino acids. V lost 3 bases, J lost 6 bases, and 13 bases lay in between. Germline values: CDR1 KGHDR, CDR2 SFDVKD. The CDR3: CATSDSRRGDGYTF. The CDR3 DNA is TGTGCCACCAGTGATAGTAGGCGCGGGGATGGCTACACCTTC.

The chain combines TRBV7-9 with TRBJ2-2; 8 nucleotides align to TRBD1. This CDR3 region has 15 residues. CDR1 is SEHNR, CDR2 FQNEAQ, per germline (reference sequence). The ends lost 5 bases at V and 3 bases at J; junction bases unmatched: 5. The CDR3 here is CASSDRTGYTGELFF. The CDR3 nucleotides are TGTGCCAGCAGCGACCGGACAGGGTACACCGGGGAGCTGTTTTTT.

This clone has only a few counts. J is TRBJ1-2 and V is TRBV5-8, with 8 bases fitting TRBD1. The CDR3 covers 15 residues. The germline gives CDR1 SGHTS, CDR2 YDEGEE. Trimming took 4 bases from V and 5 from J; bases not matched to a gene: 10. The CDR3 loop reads CASSRSGTGLYGYTF. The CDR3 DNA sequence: TGTGCCAGCAGCCGTTCCGGGACAGGTTTATATGGCTACACCTTC.

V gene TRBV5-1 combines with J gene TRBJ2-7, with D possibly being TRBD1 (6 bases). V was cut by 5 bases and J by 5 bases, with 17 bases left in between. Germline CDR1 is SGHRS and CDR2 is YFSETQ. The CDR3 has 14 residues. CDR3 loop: CASRGQGGSHEQYF. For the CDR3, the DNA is TGCGCCAGCAGGGGGCAAGGGGGTTCCCACGAGCAGTACTTC.

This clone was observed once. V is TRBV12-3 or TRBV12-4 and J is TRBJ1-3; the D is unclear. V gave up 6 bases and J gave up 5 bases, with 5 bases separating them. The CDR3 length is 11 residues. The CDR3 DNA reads TGTGCCAGCAGCCCACGAAACACCATATATTTT. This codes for CASSPRNTIYF.

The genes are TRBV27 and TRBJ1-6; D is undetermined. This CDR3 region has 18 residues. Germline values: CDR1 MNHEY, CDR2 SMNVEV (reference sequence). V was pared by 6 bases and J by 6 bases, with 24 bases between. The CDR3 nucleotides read TGTGCCAGCAGATCCTCGGCGCAGGCTCGATTGATTAATTCACCCCTCCACTTT. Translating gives CASRSSAQARLINSPLHF.

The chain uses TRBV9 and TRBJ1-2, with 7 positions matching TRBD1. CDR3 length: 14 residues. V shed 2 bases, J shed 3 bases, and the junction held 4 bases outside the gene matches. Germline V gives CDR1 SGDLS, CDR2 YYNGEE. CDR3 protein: CASSVVQGHYGYTF. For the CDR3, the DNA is TGTGCCAGCAGCGTTGTACAGGGGCACTATGGCTACACCTTC.

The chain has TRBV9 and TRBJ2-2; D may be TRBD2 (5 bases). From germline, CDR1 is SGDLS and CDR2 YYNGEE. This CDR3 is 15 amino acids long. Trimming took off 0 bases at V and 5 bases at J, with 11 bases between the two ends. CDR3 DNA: TGTGCCAGCAGCGTAGTCGGGGTTGGGACCGGGGAGCTGTTTTTT. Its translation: CASSVVGVGTGELFF.

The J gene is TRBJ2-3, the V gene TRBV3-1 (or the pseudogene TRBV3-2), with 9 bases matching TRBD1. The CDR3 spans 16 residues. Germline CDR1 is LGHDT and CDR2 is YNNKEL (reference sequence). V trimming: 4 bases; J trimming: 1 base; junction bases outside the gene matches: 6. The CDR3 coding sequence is TGTGCCAGCAGCCGTCTACAGGGGGCGGGCACAGATACGCAGTATTTT. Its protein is CASSRLQGAGTDTQYF.

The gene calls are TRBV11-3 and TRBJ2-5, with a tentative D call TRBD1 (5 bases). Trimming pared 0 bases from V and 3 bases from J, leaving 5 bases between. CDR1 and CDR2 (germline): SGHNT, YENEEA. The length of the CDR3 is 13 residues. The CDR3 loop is CASSLEQEETQYF. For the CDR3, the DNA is TGTGCCAGCAGCTTAGAACAGGAAGAGACCCAGTACTTC.

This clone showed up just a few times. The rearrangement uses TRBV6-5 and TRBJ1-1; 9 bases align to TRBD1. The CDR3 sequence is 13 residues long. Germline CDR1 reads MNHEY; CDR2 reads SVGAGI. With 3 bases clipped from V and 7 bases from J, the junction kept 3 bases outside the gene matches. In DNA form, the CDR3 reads TGTGCCAGCAGTTATGGACAGGGGTATGAAGCTTTCTTT. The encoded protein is CASSYGQGYEAFF.

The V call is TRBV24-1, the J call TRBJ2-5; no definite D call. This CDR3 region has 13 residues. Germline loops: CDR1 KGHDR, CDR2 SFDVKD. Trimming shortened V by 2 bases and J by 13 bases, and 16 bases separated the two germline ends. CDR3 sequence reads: CATSDSRYPHWYF. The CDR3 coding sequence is TGTGCCACCAGTGATTCTAGATATCCCCATTGGTACTTC.